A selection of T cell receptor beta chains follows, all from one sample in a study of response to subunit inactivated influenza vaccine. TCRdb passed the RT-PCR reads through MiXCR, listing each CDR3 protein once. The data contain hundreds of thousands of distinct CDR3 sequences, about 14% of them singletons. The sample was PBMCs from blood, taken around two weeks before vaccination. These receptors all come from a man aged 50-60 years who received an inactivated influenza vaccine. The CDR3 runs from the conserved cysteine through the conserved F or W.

cdr3_aa: CASEGYGNTIYF; v_call: TRBV7-9; j_call: TRBJ1-3
cdr3_aa: CASSLDTELEQYF; v_call: TRBV11-2; j_call: TRBJ2-7
cdr3_aa: CASTPARRYSYNEQFF; v_call: TRBV2; j_call: TRBJ2-1
cdr3_aa: CASSRSRGNSGANVLTF; v_call: TRBV7-9; j_call: TRBJ2-6
cdr3_aa: CSATLRGTEAFF; v_call: TRBV20-1; j_call: TRBJ1-1
cdr3_aa: CSAPPAQGSGYGYTF; v_call: TRBV20-1; j_call: TRBJ1-2
cdr3_aa: CASSPSGLSTDTQYF; v_call: TRBV3-1; j_call: TRBJ2-3
cdr3_aa: CSARERFDRAPGRQETQYF; v_call: TRBV20-1; j_call: TRBJ2-5
cdr3_aa: CASSVTRRGEQYF; v_call: TRBV27; j_call: TRBJ2-7
cdr3_aa: CSVAPRPGQTTDTQYF; v_call: TRBV29-1; j_call: TRBJ2-3
cdr3_aa: CASSQDKAYTQYF; v_call: TRBV4-3; j_call: TRBJ2-3
cdr3_aa: CASSLKLAGVYEQYF; v_call: TRBV12-3/TRBV12-4; j_call: TRBJ2-7
cdr3_aa: CASSEKTGYNEQFF; v_call: TRBV2; j_call: TRBJ2-1
cdr3_aa: CASSLAGGMGFYEQYF; v_call: TRBV7-8; j_call: TRBJ2-7
cdr3_aa: CASSPSGPDEQFF; v_call: TRBV2; j_call: TRBJ2-1
cdr3_aa: CSAWDRATYGYTF; v_call: TRBV20-1; j_call: TRBJ1-2
cdr3_aa: CASSPGTSGSIGEQYF; v_call: TRBV4-2; j_call: TRBJ2-7
cdr3_aa: CASSRLGFTGNTIYF; v_call: TRBV4-3; j_call: TRBJ1-3
cdr3_aa: CASSSRQTGDTEAFF; v_call: TRBV12-3/TRBV12-4; j_call: TRBJ1-1
cdr3_aa: CASSEAIGGEQYF; v_call: TRBV2; j_call: TRBJ2-7
cdr3_aa: CASSRGFFNEQFF; v_call: TRBV6-1; j_call: TRBJ2-1
cdr3_aa: CSARRPTGLDTEAFF; v_call: TRBV20-1; j_call: TRBJ1-1
cdr3_aa: CASSKSGNTEAFF; v_call: TRBV12-3/TRBV12-4; j_call: TRBJ1-1
cdr3_aa: CASREESGTRQETQYF; v_call: TRBV28; j_call: TRBJ2-5
cdr3_aa: CASRLVGGNGYTF; v_call: TRBV5-4; j_call: TRBJ1-2
cdr3_aa: CASSFSYLDSSSGNTIYF; v_call: TRBV11-1; j_call: TRBJ1-3
cdr3_aa: CASSLGTLRVRTEAFF; v_call: TRBV7-8; j_call: TRBJ1-1
cdr3_aa: CASSEGTTPGGQPQHF; v_call: TRBV2; j_call: TRBJ1-5
cdr3_aa: CASSLELSQSETQYF; v_call: TRBV5-1; j_call: TRBJ2-5
cdr3_aa: CASSQDRGSRAAFF; v_call: TRBV4-1; j_call: TRBJ1-1
cdr3_aa: CASRQTGQYNEQFF; v_call: TRBV25-1; j_call: TRBJ2-1